A single sample gave rise to the 7 T cell receptor beta chains below, sequenced in a study of T-cell reconstitution after alpha-beta-depleted transplantation in children. For TCRbeta, the library was prepared with unique molecular identifiers. MiXCR was run by TCRdb on the PCR reads, yielding one entry per CDR3 protein. The sample lists fewer than 750,000 distinct CDR3 sequences; roughly a quarter were seen once. The source was PBMCs, collected before TCRalphabeta/CD19-depleted stem cell transplant. The source of these receptors is a boy under two years old with Wiskott-Aldrich syndrome, due to receive a stem cell transplant.

The V and J genes are TRBV12-3 or TRBV12-4 and TRBJ2-1; 10 bases match TRBD2. With 4 bases clipped from V and 5 bases from J, the junction kept 5 bases outside the gene matches. CDR3 length: 15 residues. CDR3 sequence: CASSSASGRNNEQFF. The DNA of the CDR3 is TGTGCCAGCAGTTCTGCTAGCGGGAGAAACAATGAGCAGTTCTTC.

This clonotype was seen a handful of times. The rearrangement joins TRBV5-5 to TRBJ1-2; the D gene is possibly TRBD1 (6 bases). This CDR3 comprises 13 residues. CDR1 and CDR2 (germline): SGHKS, YYEKEE (reference sequence). Trimming stripped 5 bases from V and 7 bases from J, with 15 bases between. Here the CDR3 DNA reads TGTGCCAGCAGTTCCCCGGGGGCGGGTGGCTACACCTTC. The encoded protein is CASSSPGAGGYTF. The full variable domain, with the rest looked up from reference TRBV5-5 and TRBJ1-2, is DAGVTQSPTHLIKTRGQQVTLRCSPISGHKSVSWYQQVLGQGPQFIFQYYEKEERGRGNFPDRFSARQFPNYSSELNVNALLLGDSALYLCASSSPGAGGYTFGSGTRLTVV.

The chain couples TRBV5-1 to TRBJ2-7; 10 nucleotides agree with TRBD2. There are 15 residues in the CDR3. The germline gives CDR1 SGHRS, CDR2 YFSETQ. J lost 7 bases, V lost 0 bases, and 7 bases had no gene match. The CDR3 is CASSLGGLAFEEQYF. The CDR3, as DNA: TGCGCCAGCAGCTTGGGGGGACTAGCGTTTGAGGAGCAGTACTTC.

This clonotype was counted only a few times. This sequence joins TRBV5-1 and TRBJ1-2; TRBD1 is a possible D gene (6 bases). The germline V gene has CDR1 SGHRS and CDR2 YFSETQ. The CDR3 extends over 13 amino acids. V lost 4 bases, J lost 3 bases, and 10 bases lay in between. The CDR3 nucleotides read TGCGCCAGCAGCAGGACAGTCTACTATGGCTACACCTTC. It yields the protein CASSRTVYYGYTF.

The CDR3 spells CASSLARGQGAEQYF. CDR3 sequence (DNA): TGTGCCAGCAGCTTAGCGCGGGGACAGGGAGCTGAGCAGTACTTC. This rearrangement joins TRBV7-8 to TRBJ2-7; 9 bases map to TRBD1. Unmatched junction bases numbered 7, after V lost 0 bases and J lost 7 bases. This CDR3 has 15 residues. CDR1 and CDR2 from the germline V gene are SGHVS and FQNEAQ.

This clonotype was counted between two and nine times. This chain joins TRBV6-5 and TRBJ2-2; perhaps D is TRBD1 or TRBD2 (5 bases each). The germline V gene has CDR1 MNHEY and CDR2 SVGAGI. CDR3 length: 16 residues. Trimming left V 0 bases short and J 4 bases short, with 12 bases between. The CDR3 DNA reads as TGTGCCAGCAGTTACTCGCCGGGGCCGGTCACCGGGGAGCTGTTTTTT. Its protein is CASSYSPGPVTGELFF.

This clonotype was observed a few times. This chain connects TRBV11-1 to TRBJ2-7; D perhaps matches TRBD1 (5 bases). V lost 3 bases, J lost 3 bases, and 24 bases lay in between. The V gene's germline CDR1 is SGHAT and CDR2 FQDESV (reference sequence). This CDR3 contains 18 residues. The CDR3 DNA reads TGTGCCAGCAGCTTCACAGGTCCACCCCAAGCCCGTTACTACGAGCAGTACTTC. Its translation is CASSFTGPPQARYYEQYF.